Shown below are 32 T cell receptor beta chains from a single sample sequenced in a study of beta chain features in type 1 diabetes. The authors reverse transcribed all of the isolated RNA, so sequencing captured expressed TCRB transcripts. Method: immunoSEQ multiplex PCR; TCRdb's copy keeps in-frame clones and lacks some. This table has about 250,000 clones, around an eighth appearing once. The sample comprised naive CD4+ T cells from blood. The source is a woman between 40 and 50 years old in good health.

This clone was detected a few times. CDR3 nucleotides: TGTGCCAGCAGCTTAGGGGTATCCCGACGCCTACAGGATGAGCAGTTCTTC. Its protein is CASSLGVSRRLQDEQFF. This chain connects TRBV7-9 to TRBJ2-1, with D maybe TRBD1 (5 bases). Germline loops: CDR1 SEHNR, CDR2 FQNEAQ (reference sequence). This CDR3 spans 17 amino acids. V was clipped by 1 base and J by 8 bases, with 21 bases between them.

The V call is TRBV7-2, the J call TRBJ2-2, with TRBD2 as a possible D gene (6 bases). The CDR3 loop spans 15 amino acids. From germline, CDR1 is SGHTA and CDR2 FQGNSA. V lost 3 bases and J lost 1, with 9 bases in between. The CDR3 is CASSFTGGNTGELFF. Written as DNA, the CDR3 is TGTGCCAGCAGCTTTACCGGGGGGAACACCGGGGAGCTGTTTTTT.

This chain joins TRBV7-9 and TRBJ2-1; 11 bases line up with TRBD2. CDR3 size: 15 residues. Trimming took 5 bases from V and 9 from J; bases not matched to a gene: 9. Germline V gene lookup returns CDR1 SEHNR and CDR2 FQNEAQ (reference sequence). The CDR3 here is CASSLLAGGRGEQFF. For the CDR3, the DNA is TGTGCCAGCAGCCTCCTAGCGGGGGGTCGCGGTGAGCAGTTCTTC.

V is TRBV15 and J is TRBJ2-2; D is undetermined. From germline, CDR1 is LNHNV and CDR2 YYDKDF (reference sequence). Trimming shortened V by 0 bases and J by 2 bases, and 10 bases separated the two germline ends. The CDR3 is made up of 16 amino acids. CDR3 coding DNA: TGTGCCACCAGCAGAGATCGTCGGGTAAACACCGGGGAGCTGTTTTTT. Its protein is CATSRDRRVNTGELFF.

This clone has just a few counts. This rearrangement joins TRBV9 to TRBJ2-7, with D maybe TRBD1 (5 bases). Trimming cost V 3 bases and J 2 bases, with 12 bases left between them. The CDR3 is 14 residues long. The germline CDR1 and CDR2 sequences are SGDLS and YYNGEE. The CDR3 reads CASSAPRAPYEQYF. CDR3 nucleotides: TGTGCCAGCAGCGCCCCCAGGGCCCCCTACGAGCAGTACTTC.

V usage is TRBV9 and J usage is TRBJ1-6; no clear D. Germline assignment: CDR1 SGDLS and CDR2 YYNGEE. V was shortened by 4 bases and J by 6 bases, with 5 bases between the two germline ends. CDR3 length: 12 residues. Here the CDR3 DNA reads TGTGCCAGCAGCCGGAGTAATTCACCCCTCCACTTT. Its protein product is CASSRSNSPLHF.

This clone was seen only a few times. The V gene is TRBV15, the J gene TRBJ2-1, with TRBD2 identical over 11 bases. This CDR3 has 12 residues. Trimming cost V 11 bases and J 4 bases; bases outside gene matches: 1. CDR1 is LNHNV, CDR2 YYDKDF, per germline (reference sequence). CDR3 protein: CAASGGYNEQFF. Written as DNA, the CDR3 is TGTGCCGCTAGCGGGGGGTACAATGAGCAGTTCTTC.

This chain joins TRBV15 and TRBJ2-2; TRBD2 agrees at 7 bases. The J segment lost 6 bases and the V segment lost 5 bases, leaving 9 bases of the junction unmatched. Germline V lookup: CDR1 LNHNV, CDR2 YYDKDF (reference sequence). CDR3 length: 15 residues. CDR3: CATSVGGRGSGELFF. CDR3 in DNA: TGTGCCACCAGCGTCGGGGGGAGAGGCTCCGGGGAGCTGTTTTTT.

The chain combines TRBV9 with TRBJ1-1; 7 bases align to TRBD1. V was clipped by 0 bases and J by 2 bases; unmatched bases: 4. This CDR3 spans 15 amino acids. CDR1 SGDLS and CDR2 YYNGEE come from the germline V gene. CDR3 sequence (DNA): TGTGCCAGCAGCGTAGCCTGGGACAGTAACACTGAAGCTTTCTTT. It encodes CASSVAWDSNTEAFF.

This clone occurred a few times. The V call is TRBV7-2, the J call TRBJ2-7; 9 nucleotides align to TRBD2. The V gene's germline CDR1 is SGHTA and CDR2 FQGNSA. The ends lost 4 bases at V and 6 bases at J; junction bases unmatched: 13. The CDR3 spans 16 residues. The CDR3 DNA reads as TGTGCCAGCAGCTGGGCGGGGCGGGGGGGGCTTGGCGAGCAGTACTTC. This translates into CASSWAGRGGLGEQYF.

The DNA of the CDR3 is TGTGCCAGCAGCTTAGAAGGGGCGGGCACAGATACGCAGTATTTT. Its protein is CASSLEGAGTDTQYF. The V gene is TRBV7-2, the J gene TRBJ2-3, with a tentative D call TRBD1 (5 bases). The length of the CDR3 is 15 residues. The V gene lost 1 base and the J gene lost 1 base, with 9 bases spanning the gap. Per germline, CDR1 SGHTA and CDR2 FQGNSA.

This chain links TRBV2 with TRBJ2-1; 9 positions agree with TRBD1. Germline assignment: CDR1 SNHLY and CDR2 FYNNEI. V shed 6 bases and J 4 bases; nucleotides not matched to a gene: 7. This CDR3 is 15 amino acids long. The CDR3 reads CASSLDRGGYNEQFF. In DNA, the CDR3 is TGTGCCAGCAGCTTGGACAGGGGAGGATACAATGAGCAGTTCTTC.

The V call is TRBV4-1, the J call TRBJ1-5, with 11 bases fitting TRBD1. Trimming removed 3 bases from V and 4 bases from J; junction bases left unmatched: 11. The CDR3 runs 18 residues. Germline V gene data show CDR1 as MGHRA and CDR2 as YSYEKL. CDR3 sequence reads: CASSQLTLRDRGNQPQHF. In DNA form, the CDR3 reads TGCGCCAGCAGCCAGCTGACTCTCCGGGACAGGGGGAATCAGCCCCAGCATTTT.

This clone has only a few counts. This sequence joins TRBV4-1 and TRBJ1-5; 7 bases agree with TRBD1. Losses at the gene ends were 1 base for V and 2 bases for J; bases not matched to a gene: 2. Germline V CDR1 and CDR2: MGHRA, YSYEKL. CDR3 length: 15 amino acids. The CDR3 spells CASSQVTGGNQPQHF. DNA of the CDR3: TGCGCCAGCAGCCAAGTCACAGGGGGCAATCAGCCCCAGCATTTT.

The chain joins TRBV19 to TRBJ2-1; TRBD2 aligns across 12 bases. In germline, CDR1 is LNHDA, CDR2 SQIVND (reference sequence). V was clipped by 6 bases and J by 7 bases; unmatched bases: 7. The CDR3 loop spans 15 amino acids. In nucleotides, the CDR3 is TGTGCCAGTAGATCCGGACTAGCGGGGAGGAATGAGCAGTTCTTC. Residues: CASRSGLAGRNEQFF.

This clone appeared a few times. The chain recombines TRBV5-1 with TRBJ1-1; a possible D gene is TRBD1 (6 bases). From germline, CDR1 is SGHRS and CDR2 YFSETQ. The CDR3 sequence is 15 residues long. V dropped 4 bases and J dropped 0 bases, with 13 bases sitting between them. The CDR3 here is CASSQPQGLNTEAFF. CDR3 sequence (DNA): TGCGCCAGCAGCCAACCCCAGGGGTTGAACACTGAAGCTTTCTTT.

This clone was seen ten or more times. This rearrangement joins TRBV29-1 to TRBJ2-7, with 9 bases fitting TRBD1. The V segment lost 6 bases and the J segment 7 bases; nucleotides outside the gene matches: 10. The length of the CDR3 is 13 residues. CDR1 and CDR2 (germline): SQVTM, ANQGSEA. The CDR3 DNA follows: TGCAGCGTGGGACAGGGAGTAGCTCGGGAGCAGTACTTC. As protein: CSVGQGVAREQYF.

The V call is TRBV7-9, the J call TRBJ2-7; D is perhaps TRBD2 (5 bases). The germline V gene encodes CDR1 SEHNR and CDR2 FQNEAQ (reference sequence). The V end lost 3 bases, the J end lost 3 bases, and 9 bases lay between the germline ends. CDR3 length: 13 amino acids. The CDR3 region has the DNA TGTGCCAGCAGCTTCGTCCGGGGCTACGAGCAGTACTTC. Protein: CASSFVRGYEQYF.

V usage is TRBV11-2 and J usage is TRBJ2-4; 13 positions agree with TRBD2. V lost 5 bases, J lost 7 bases, and 11 bases stayed unmatched. Germline V gene data show CDR1 as SGHAT and CDR2 as FQNNGV. The CDR3 has 17 residues. Here the CDR3 DNA reads TGTGCCAGCAGCACACTAACTAGCGGGGGGGCCGGGAACATTCAGTACTTC. It translates to CASSTLTSGGAGNIQYF.

The V gene is TRBV11-2, the J gene TRBJ2-2, with 11 bases lining up with TRBD2. Germline assignment: CDR1 SGHAT and CDR2 FQNNGV. The junction had 5 bases not matched to a gene; V was cut back by 1 base and J by 4 bases. This CDR3 spans 17 amino acids. CDR3: CASSLGLAGGITGELFF. The CDR3 DNA reads TGTGCCAGCAGCTTAGGGCTAGCGGGGGGTATCACCGGGGAGCTGTTTTTT.

The gene calls are TRBV5-1 and TRBJ2-2; 10 bases match TRBD1. This CDR3 has 15 amino acids. V dropped 4 bases and J dropped 5; count of bases not matched to a gene: 5. Per the germline V gene, CDR1 is SGHRS and CDR2 is YFSETQ. The chain's CDR3 is CASSDGTGETGELFF. The CDR3 DNA sequence: TGCGCCAGCAGCGACGGGACAGGGGAAACCGGGGAGCTGTTTTTT.

This clone was recorded a few times. This sequence joins TRBV6-1 and TRBJ1-2; D gene ambiguous. Looked up from germline, CDR1 is MNHNS and CDR2 is SASEGT. The CDR3 spans 13 residues. V was trimmed by 8 bases and J by 5 bases, leaving 15 bases between them. CDR3 sequence: CASQTERRYGYTF. CDR3 nucleotides: TGTGCCAGCCAAACGGAGAGGCGTTATGGCTACACCTTC.

The chain employs TRBV6-1 and TRBJ2-3; TRBD1 matches 9 bases. After removal of 4 bases from V and 3 bases from J, the junction contained 5 bases not matched to a gene. Germline CDR1 and CDR2: MNHNS and SASEGT. This CDR3 region has 15 residues. The CDR3 coding sequence is TGTGCCAGCAGTGTGGTCGGACAGGGGACAGATACGCAGTATTTT. Its protein is CASSVVGQGTDTQYF.

The CDR3 sequence: CASSYTSGGTYEQYF. As DNA, the CDR3 is TGTGCCAGCAGCTATACTAGCGGGGGGACCTACGAGCAGTACTTC. V and J are TRBV11-2 and TRBJ2-7; TRBD2 aligns across 12 bases. The V gene's germline CDR1 is SGHAT and CDR2 FQNNGV. J gave up 2 bases and V 4 bases, and 3 bases lay outside the gene matches. The CDR3 extends over 15 amino acids.

V is TRBV5-4 and J is TRBJ2-1; 13 bases map to TRBD2. Germline V gives CDR1 SGHNT, CDR2 YYREEE (reference sequence). This CDR3 has 17 amino acids. V lost 6 bases to trimming and J lost 5 bases; unmatched junction nucleotides: 11. The CDR3 loop is CASTVRQTSGGHNEQFF. CDR3 DNA: TGTGCCAGCACCGTGCGCCAGACTAGCGGGGGGCACAATGAGCAGTTCTTC.

In DNA form, the CDR3 reads TGTGCCAGCTCACCAGGGACAGGGGGCGAAAACATTCAGTACTTC. Amino acids: CASSPGTGGENIQYF. The chain joins TRBV18 to TRBJ2-4; 12 bases align to TRBD1. Unmatched junction bases numbered 1, after V lost 2 bases and J lost 5 bases. CDR1 is KGHSH and CDR2 is LQKENI in the germline V gene. The CDR3 runs 15 residues.

This chain links TRBV27 with TRBJ2-7; 7 bases align to TRBD1. The V gene end was trimmed by 6 bases and the J gene end by 1 base; junction bases not matched to a gene: 6. Germline V lookup: CDR1 MNHEY, CDR2 SMNVEV (reference sequence). This CDR3 is built from 14 residues. The CDR3 here is CASSFRDSSYEQYF. The DNA of the CDR3 is TGTGCCAGCAGCTTCCGGGACAGTTCCTACGAGCAGTACTTC.

This chain links TRBV6-5 with TRBJ2-7, with D possibly matching TRBD2 (6 bases). Germline V gene sequence: CDR1 MNHEY, CDR2 SVGAGI. The length of the CDR3 is 15 residues. V shed 3 bases and J shed 0 bases, with 12 bases lying between them. The CDR3 bases are TGTGCCAGCAGTTATTCACGGGAGCCCTCCTACGAGCAGTACTTC. Its protein product is CASSYSREPSYEQYF.

This clone was seen only a few times. The chain uses TRBV11-2 and TRBJ1-5; TRBD1 aligns across 8 bases. V lost 5 bases and J lost 2; bases outside the gene matches: 8. CDR1 is SGHAT, CDR2 FQNNGV, per germline. CDR3 size: 16 residues. The DNA of the CDR3 is TGTGCCAGCAGCGCCTCTCCGGACAGGGGCAATCAGCCCCAGCATTTT. Translating gives CASSASPDRGNQPQHF.

This clone was counted a few times. The chain employs TRBV4-1 and TRBJ2-1; D is possibly TRBD1 (6 bases). CDR1 is MGHRA and CDR2 is YSYEKL in the germline V gene. CDR3 size: 16 residues. V shed 2 bases and J shed 3 bases, with 14 bases lying between them. The CDR3 spells CASSQPFTGNYNEQFF. CDR3 sequence (DNA): TGCGCCAGCAGCCAACCATTCACAGGGAACTACAATGAGCAGTTCTTC.

The chain uses TRBV5-4 and TRBJ1-5, with a tentative D call TRBD1 (6 bases). Trimming took 0 bases from V and 4 from J, leaving 14 bases between them. Germline V lookup: CDR1 SGHNT, CDR2 YYREEE (reference sequence). The length of the CDR3 is 16 residues. The CDR3 nucleotides are TGTGCCAGCAGCTTGGGTCCAGGGGCGAGTAATCAGCCCCAGCATTTT. As protein: CASSLGPGASNQPQHF.

This clone has just a few counts. The chain has TRBV2 and TRBJ2-7; 7 bases match TRBD1. The germline gives CDR1 SNHLY, CDR2 FYNNEI. Trimming removed 2 bases from V and 5 bases from J; junction bases left unmatched: 3. The CDR3 consists of 13 residues. In DNA form, the CDR3 reads TGTGCCAGCAGTGAATGGCAGGGGGACGAGCAGTACTTC. This sequence encodes CASSEWQGDEQYF.